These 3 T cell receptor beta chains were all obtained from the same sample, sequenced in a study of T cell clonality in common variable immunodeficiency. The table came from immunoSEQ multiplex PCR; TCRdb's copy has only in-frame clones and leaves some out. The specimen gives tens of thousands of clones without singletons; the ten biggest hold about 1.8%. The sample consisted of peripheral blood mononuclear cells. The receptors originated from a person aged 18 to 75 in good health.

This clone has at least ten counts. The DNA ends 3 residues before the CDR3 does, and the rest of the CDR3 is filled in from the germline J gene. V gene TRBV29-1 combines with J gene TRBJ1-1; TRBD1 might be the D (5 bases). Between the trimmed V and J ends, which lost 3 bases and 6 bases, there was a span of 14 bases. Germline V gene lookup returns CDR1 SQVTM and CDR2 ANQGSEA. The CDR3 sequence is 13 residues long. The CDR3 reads CSVERGIEPEAFF. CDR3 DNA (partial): TGCAGCGTTGAGAGGGGCATAGAACCTGAA.

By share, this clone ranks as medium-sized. The CDR3 region is CASSLLQGANTGELFF. The sequenced part of the CDR3 DNA is TGTGCCAGCAGCTTACTGCAGGGAGCGAACACCGGGGAG. The chain carries TRBV7-6 and TRBJ2-2; tentatively, D is TRBD1 or TRBD2 (5 bases each). The CDR3 end falls 3 residues outside the read, so it is completed with the germline J gene. V lost 2 bases and J lost 0, with 10 bases in between. CDR1 is SGHVS, CDR2 FNYEAQ, per germline. CDR3 length: 16 residues.

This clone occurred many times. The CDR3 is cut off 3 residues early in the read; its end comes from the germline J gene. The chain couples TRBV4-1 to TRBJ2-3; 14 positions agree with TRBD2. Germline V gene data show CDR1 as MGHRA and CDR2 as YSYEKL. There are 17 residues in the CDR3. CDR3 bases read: TGCGCCAGCAGCCAAGACCGACTAGCGGGGGGGCCGTGGACG. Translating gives CASSQDRLAGGPWT. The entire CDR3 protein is CASSQDRLAGGPWTQYF.